This TCR beta chain was identified in a study of prognosis after radiotherapy for stage I lung cancer. V was shortened by 0 bases and J by 4 bases, with 6 bases between the two germline ends. Germline values: CDR1 MNHEY, CDR2 SVGAGI. CDR3 length: 13 residues. Two-round multiplex PCR on genomic DNA was the method by which TCR beta CDR3 was amplified. Round one of PCR was performed, and it used primers specific to each TRBV and TRBJ gene. Second-round PCR used universal primers. TCRdb processed the multiplex PCR reads anew with MiXCR; each CDR3 protein has one entry. This sample has about 24,000 distinct CDR3 sequences, with 36% found just once. This clonotype was counted at least ten times.

This TCR derives from a donor over 45 with non-small cell lung cancer. Sequences were derived from PBMCs, sampled before or after stereotactic body radiation therapy (not recorded which). V is TRBV6-5 and J is TRBJ1-1; D remains ambiguous. CDR3 sequence (DNA): TGTGCCAGCAGTTACTCCGCCGGCACTGAAGCTTTCTTT. The encoded protein is CASSYSAGTEAFF.